Following are 6 T cell receptor beta chains from one sample sequenced in a study of cytomegalovirus exposure and HLA in healthy donors. The PCR used 60 Vbeta and 13 Jbeta primers. The assay was immunoSEQ multiplex PCR, and TCRdb's table has in-frame clones only and misses some. The table lists about 190,000 clones, roughly four fifths of them singletons. Sequencing was carried out using PBMCs. Source of these receptors: a woman aged 25 to 39 in good health and CMV-seropositive.

The J gene is TRBJ2-1, the V gene TRBV9; unclear D gene. The V gene lost 0 bases and the J gene lost 3 bases, with 10 bases spanning the gap. This CDR3 has 15 residues. Germline CDR1 is SGDLS and CDR2 is YYNGEE. CDR3 residues: CASSVGQQSYNEQFF. The CDR3 DNA follows: TGTGCCAGCAGCGTAGGTCAACAGAGCTACAATGAGCAGTTCTTC.

The chain couples TRBV27 to TRBJ2-1, with D tentatively TRBD1 (6 bases). Looked up from germline, CDR1 is MNHEY and CDR2 is SMNVEV (reference sequence). The length of the CDR3 is 15 residues. V lost 3 bases to trimming and J lost 2 bases, with 11 bases between them. Written as DNA, the CDR3 is TGTGCCAGCAGTTTTACAGGGAGTCCCTACAATGAGCAGTTCTTC. Protein: CASSFTGSPYNEQFF.

V gene TRBV18 combines with J gene TRBJ2-7, with 10 nucleotides matching TRBD1. Trimming took 6 bases from V and 1 from J; bases not matched to a gene: 18. CDR1 is KGHSH and CDR2 is LQKENI in the germline V gene. This CDR3 spans 19 amino acids. The CDR3 region is CASSTTETGGFIASYEQYF. The CDR3 DNA reads TGTGCCAGCTCGACCACAGAGACAGGGGGCTTTATAGCTTCCTACGAGCAGTACTTC. The entire variable domain, with the rest obtained from reference TRBV18 and TRBJ2-7, is as follows: NAGVMQNPRHLVRRRGQEARLRCSPMKGHSHVYWYRQLPEEGLKFMVYLQKENIIDESGMPKERFSAEFPKEGPSILRIQQVVRGDSAAYFCASSTTETGGFIASYEQYFGPGTRLTVT.

This clone was observed a handful of times. V gene TRBV21-1 combines with J gene TRBJ1-1; TRBD1 reflects the table's D call only, with no check against the DNA. TRBV21-1 is annotated as a pseudogene. The length of the CDR3 is 14 residues. CDR3 coding DNA: TGTGCCAGCAGCCCGGACAGGGGGACCACTGAAGCTTTCTTT. Residues: CASSPDRGTTEAFF.

This clone was recorded once. The V gene is TRBV5-8, the J gene TRBJ1-2; 9 bases are a match to TRBD1. The V gene end was trimmed by 0 bases and the J gene end by 7 bases; junction bases not matched to a gene: 4. The CDR3 length is 14 residues. Germline loops: CDR1 SGHTS, CDR2 YDEGEE. The CDR3 coding sequence is TGTGCCAGCAGCTTGGGACAGGGGGTAATTGGCTACACCTTC. Translation gives CASSLGQGVIGYTF.

With regard to this clone: The conserved closing phenylalanine or tryptophan is absent in this CDR3, likely reflecting a read error. The DNA is left out, because the CDR3 cannot be placed on it with certainty; the CDR3 is given as TCRdb lists it. The chain has TRBV27 and TRBJ1-6. 11 amino acids form the CDR3, both terminal residues included. Germline CDR1 is MNHEY and CDR2 is SMNVEV (reference sequence). CDR3 protein: CASSPLGRSLG.